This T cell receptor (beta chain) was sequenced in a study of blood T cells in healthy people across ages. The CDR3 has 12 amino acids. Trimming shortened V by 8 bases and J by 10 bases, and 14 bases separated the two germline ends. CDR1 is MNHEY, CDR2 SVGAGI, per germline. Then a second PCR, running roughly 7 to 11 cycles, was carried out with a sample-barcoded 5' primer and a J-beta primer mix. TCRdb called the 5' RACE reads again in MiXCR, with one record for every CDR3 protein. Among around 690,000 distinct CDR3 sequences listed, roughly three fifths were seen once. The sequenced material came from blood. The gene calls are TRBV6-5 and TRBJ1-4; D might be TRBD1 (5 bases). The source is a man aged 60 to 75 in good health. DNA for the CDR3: TGTGCCAGCGGCCCTGGGCAGGGAAAACTGTTTTTT. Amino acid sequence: CASGPGQGKLFF.